Listed below are T cell receptor beta chains from one sample, sequenced in a study of T cell responses to AZD1222 COVID-19 vaccine. TCRdb's copy holds only in-frame clones and misses some; the assay was immunoSEQ multiplex PCR. The sample yields more than 250,000 clones, 85% to 95% seen once. This specimen was peripheral blood, taken on day 0 of AZD1222 vaccination. These receptors all stem from an adult in good health. The CDR3 runs from the conserved cysteine through the conserved F or W. The D gene is left open where the match is weak. Rows may omit the clone size; those that give it use once, few, many or a size class.

clone_size j_call v_call d_call cdr3_aa cdr3_nt
NA TRBJ2-2 TRBV18 NA CASSPAGRAANTGELFF TGTGCCAGCTCACCGGCGGGCCGAGCGGCGAACACCGGGGAGCTGTTTTTT
NA TRBJ2-1 TRBV5-6 NA CASSLAAGEQFF TGTGCCAGCAGCTTGGCCGCGGGTGAGCAGTTCTTC
NA TRBJ2-1 TRBV5-1 NA CASTSLGYSDEQFF TGCGCCAGCACCTCCCTAGGGTACTCCGATGAGCAGTTCTTC
few TRBJ2-7 TRBV14 NA CASSPNWGSVYEQYF TGTGCCAGCAGCCCTAACTGGGGGTCAGTCTACGAGCAGTACTTC
NA TRBJ2-1 TRBV6-2/TRBV6-3 NA CASSLAQISYNEQFF TGTGCCAGCAGTCTAGCGCAGATCTCCTACAATGAGCAGTTCTTC
once TRBJ1-4 TRBV4-1 NA CASSLGSPEKLFF TGCGCCAGCAGCCTCGGATCGCCCGAAAAACTGTTTTTT
NA TRBJ1-1 TRBV29-1 NA CSVGGKDLTPEAFF TGCAGCGTTGGGGGAAAAGACTTGACTCCTGAAGCTTTCTTT
NA TRBJ2-6 TRBV7-7 NA CASSPGRYSGANVLTF TGTGCCAGCAGCCCTGGACGGTACTCTGGGGCCAACGTCCTGACTTTC
NA TRBJ1-1 TRBV7-9 NA CASSLALVRDTEAFF TGTGCCAGCAGCTTAGCGCTGGTGAGAGACACTGAAGCTTTCTTT
NA TRBJ2-7 TRBV19 NA CASSIAPDEQYF TGTGCCAGTAGTATAGCGCCGGACGAGCAGTACTTC
NA TRBJ2-5 TRBV5-1 TRBD1 CASSLAGQGIETQYF TGCGCCAGCAGCTTGGCCGGACAGGGTATAGAGACCCAGTACTTC
NA TRBJ2-1 TRBV28 NA CASSGLLLTNEQFF TGTGCCAGCAGTGGACTCCTCCTTACGAATGAGCAGTTCTTC
NA TRBJ1-1 TRBV5-1 NA CASSSAGNTEAFF TGCGCCAGCAGCTCTGCTGGGAACACTGAAGCTTTCTTT
NA TRBJ1-6 TRBV28 NA CASSFPPGHNSPLHF TGTGCCAGCAGTTTCCCACCGGGACATAATTCACCCCTCCACTTT
NA TRBJ2-2 TRBV7-9 NA CASRPGTSNTGELFF TGTGCCAGCAGGCCCGGGACTTCGAACACCGGGGAGCTGTTTTTT
NA TRBJ2-3 TRBV30 NA CAWRETGRGTDTQYF TGTGCCTGGAGGGAGACAGGGAGGGGCACAGATACGCAGTATTTT
once TRBJ2-7 TRBV19 TRBD2 CASSISSGVYEQYF TGTGCCAGTAGTATTAGTAGCGGGGTCTACGAGCAGTACTTC
NA TRBJ2-6 TRBV6-5 TRBD1 CASRQQGKGANVLTF TGTGCCAGCAGACAACAGGGGAAAGGGGCCAACGTCCTGACTTTC
NA TRBJ2-3 TRBV5-1 NA CASSLTSTDTQYF TGCGCCAGCAGCTTGACTAGCACAGATACGCAGTATTTT
NA TRBJ2-3 TRBV5-4 NA CASSLRRERTDTQYF TGTGCCAGCAGCTTGCGGCGGGAACGGACAGATACGCAGTATTTT
NA TRBJ1-4 TRBV2 TRBD1 CASRIDRGNEKLFF TGTGCCAGCAGGATCGACAGGGGGAATGAAAAACTGTTTTTT
NA TRBJ1-2 TRBV5-4 NA CASSASGYGYTF TGTGCCAGCAGCGCTTCAGGTTATGGCTACACCTTC